This T cell receptor beta chain was sequenced in a study of cytomegalovirus exposure and HLA in healthy donors. Points from the study as a whole: In terms of immune exposure information, only CMV serostatus was available.

With respect to this clone: Its cognate antigen is unknown.

At collection, donors were nominally healthy, but unrecorded immune exposures were probable. Primers: 60 Vbeta forward and 13 Jbeta reverse. TCRdb's copy holds only in-frame clones and misses some; the assay was immunoSEQ multiplex PCR. This repertoire comprises about 52,000 clones; its ten largest clones make up roughly an eighth. J gave up 4 bases and V 6 bases, and 6 bases lay outside the gene matches. Looked up from germline, CDR1 is ENHRY and CDR2 is SYGVKD. CDR3 length: 14 residues. Sequencing used PBMCs. The chain links TRBV10-3 to TRBJ2-7, with 10 bases that match TRBD1. This TCR derives from a woman in her sixties or seventies in good health and CMV-seropositive. This CDR3 is CAISTGTGVYEQYF. DNA for the CDR3: TGTGCCATCAGCACCGGGACAGGGGTATACGAGCAGTACTTC.